Listed below are T cell receptor beta chains from one sample, sequenced in a study of regulatory T cells in long-lasting Graves disease. One entry per CDR3 protein results from TCRdb running MiXCR on the multiplex PCR reads. There are approximately 500,000 distinct CDR3 sequences in the sample; roughly 21% occur only once, and about 6.6% lies in the top ten. Specimen: peripheral blood mononuclear cells (PBMCs), collected when the disease was refractory, from a patient treated with antithyroid drugs. Every receptor here comes from a female donor with Graves disease. Each CDR3 is given with its conserved first and last residue. The D gene is left open where the match is weak. Clone size is stated in some rows and not others, as once, few, many or a class when expanded.

TRBJ2-5	TRBV6-1	many	TRBD2	TGTGCCAGCAGTGAATTAGCGGGGTACCAAGAGACCCAGTACTTC	CASSELAGYQETQYF
TRBJ1-4	TRBV19	NA	NA	TGTGCCAGTAGTCCCGGGGCGGCCCCTCCCGAAAAACTGTTTTTT	CASSPGAAPPEKLFF
TRBJ2-7	TRBV3-1	NA	NA	TGTGCCAGCAGCCACGGGACCCTGACCTACGAGCAGTACTTC	CASSHGTLTYEQYF
TRBJ1-6	TRBV7-8	NA	NA	TGTGCCAGCAGCTTGTATTCCCCCAGGGGCGATTCACCCCTCCACTTT	CASSLYSPRGDSPLHF
TRBJ1-1	TRBV11-2	many	NA	TGTGCCAGCAGCTTACTTGGGGGTATGAACACTGAAGCTTTCTTT	CASSLLGGMNTEAFF
TRBJ1-5	TRBV15	few	TRBD1	TGTGCCACCAGCAGAATCCGACAGGGACCTATGTCCCAGCATTTT	CATSRIRQGPMSQHF
TRBJ2-7	TRBV7-2	few	TRBD1	TGTGCCAGCAGCCACGGGACAGGGGGTACCTACGAGCAGTACTTC	CASSHGTGGTYEQYF
TRBJ1-6	TRBV30	few	NA	TGTGCCTGGAGTGTACTCGGCGCCGGACCCCTCCACTTT	CAWSVLGAGPLHF
TRBJ1-1	TRBV29-1	many	NA	TGCAGCGTTGAATTTTCATACGAGAGCACTGAAGCTTTCTTT	CSVEFSYESTEAFF
TRBJ1-5	TRBV12-3/TRBV12-4	NA	NA	TGTGCCAGCAGTCCAGGGTTTAGTCAGCCCCAGCATTTT	CASSPGFSQPQHF
TRBJ1-2	TRBV29-1	many	TRBD1	TGCAGCGTGGGACAGGGTTATGGCTACACCTTC	CSVGQGYGYTF
TRBJ2-7	TRBV4-2	NA	TRBD2	TGTGCCAGCAGCCGAGGACTAGCGGGAGGCGCGAACTCCTACGAGCAGTACTTC	CASSRGLAGGANSYEQYF
TRBJ1-2	TRBV20-1	many	TRBD1	TGCAGTGCTCGGGACAGGGTAAATGGCTACACCTTC	CSARDRVNGYTF
TRBJ1-5	TRBV28	NA	NA	TGTGCCAGCAGTTTATGGGGGGTGGGGGATCAGCCCCAGCATTTT	CASSLWGVGDQPQHF
TRBJ2-2	TRBV27	many	TRBD2	TGTGCCAGCAGTTTAATTGGACTAGTCACCGGGGAGCTGTTTTTT	CASSLIGLVTGELFF
TRBJ1-1	TRBV19	NA	NA	TGTGCCAGCCGCCAGTCGACAGCGTTGAACACTGAAGCTTTCTTT	CASRQSTALNTEAFF
TRBJ2-3	TRBV7-8	few	TRBD1	TGTGCCAGCAGCTCGCACCGGGACAGTAGTACAGATACGCAGTATTTT	CASSSHRDSSTDTQYF
TRBJ2-3	TRBV11-2	NA	TRBD2	TGTGCCAGCAGGAGACGGGGGGGTGGCGCAGATACGCAGTATTTT	CASRRRGGGADTQYF
TRBJ2-3	TRBV5-1	NA	TRBD2	TGCGCCAGCAGCTTGGCTGCGGGAGAGGCAGATACGCAGTATTTT	CASSLAAGEADTQYF
TRBJ2-7	TRBV15	few	NA	TGTGCCACCAGCCGGGGACATGGTTTCGAGCAGTACTTC	CATSRGHGFEQYF
TRBJ1-2	TRBV19	NA	NA	TGTGCCAGTAGACCAATTTCGGGCGGCTACACCTTC	CASRPISGGYTF
TRBJ1-1	TRBV20-1	NA	NA	TGCAGTGCTAGAGAAGCAGGGCTGAACACTGAAGCTTTCTTT	CSAREAGLNTEAFF
TRBJ1-3	TRBV6-1	many	NA	TGTGCCAGCAGGCCTAACCAGGGAGGAGGAAACACCATATATTTT	CASRPNQGGGNTIYF
TRBJ2-5	TRBV29-1	many	TRBD1	TGCAGCGCCCTGGCATGGCAGGGGGTGGAGACCCAGTACTTC	CSALAWQGVETQYF
TRBJ2-7	TRBV5-1	many	TRBD2	TGCGCCAGCAGCTTGCGCGGGGGGCTGTACGAGCAGTACTTC	CASSLRGGLYEQYF
TRBJ2-7	TRBV6-1	NA	NA	TGTGCCAGCACAATAGGCCACTACGAGCAGTACTTC	CASTIGHYEQYF
TRBJ1-2	TRBV3-1	many	NA	TGTGCCAGCAGCCGAGCAGGGTCAGGGTTGGGCTACACCTTC	CASSRAGSGLGYTF
TRBJ1-1	TRBV20-1	NA	NA	TGCAGTGCTAGTTTTGGGACCACAACTGAAGCTTTCTTT	CSASFGTTTEAFF
TRBJ1-1	TRBV12-3/TRBV12-4	many	NA	TGTGCCAGCAGCCGCTCTTGGGGGATGAACACTGAAGCTTTCTTT	CASSRSWGMNTEAFF
TRBJ1-4	TRBV28	many	NA	TGTGCCAGCAGTCCCGGAGGAGGTACCGCAACTAATGAAAAACTGTTTTTT	CASSPGGGTATNEKLFF
TRBJ2-7	TRBV24-1	many	NA	TGTGCCACCAGGGATGAAAACTACGAGCAGTACTTC	CATRDENYEQYF
TRBJ2-5	TRBV5-1	NA	NA	TGCGCCAGCAGCTTCCGGAGGGCCCTAGAGACCCAGTACTTC	CASSFRRALETQYF
TRBJ2-7	TRBV7-3	NA	TRBD2	TGTGCCAGCAAACTCACTAGCGGGAGCTACGAGCAGTACTTC	CASKLTSGSYEQYF
TRBJ2-7	TRBV20-1	NA	NA	TGCAGTGCTAGAGAGAGGGGACTGGGCCCATTGGCCTACGAGCAGTACTTC	CSARERGLGPLAYEQYF
TRBJ1-2	TRBV13	NA	TRBD1	TGTGCCAGCAGCGACCGGGACAGGGGGACTTTGGGGGGCTACACCTTC	CASSDRDRGTLGGYTF
TRBJ1-2	TRBV19	few	NA	TGTGCCAGCCGGGGAGACAGCGCAGAGAGCTATGGCTACACCTTC	CASRGDSAESYGYTF
TRBJ2-7	TRBV19	NA	TRBD2	TGTGCCAGCCGCCAGGGACTAGCGGGAGTCCACGAGCAGTACTTC	CASRQGLAGVHEQYF
TRBJ1-6	TRBV11-2	few	NA	TGTGCCAGCAGCTTGACCGATTCACCCCTCCACTTT	CASSLTDSPLHF
TRBJ1-5	TRBV6-2/TRBV6-3	NA	TRBD1	TGTGCCACCCAGGGGGGCAATCAGCCCCAGCATTTT	CATQGGNQPQHF
TRBJ2-1	TRBV28	NA	NA	TGTGCCAGCAGCCCCACAGGGTTGGTGTTGGACAATGAGCAGTTCTTC	CASSPTGLVLDNEQFF
TRBJ1-5	TRBV4-1	NA	NA	TGCGCCAGCAGCCAAGGCCAGGGGCACAATCAGCCCCAGCATTTT	CASSQGQGHNQPQHF
TRBJ1-2	TRBV29-1	NA	TRBD1	TGCAGCGTTGACCAAGCTCCGGGACAGGGCTATGGCTACACCTTC	CSVDQAPGQGYGYTF
TRBJ1-4	TRBV12-3/TRBV12-4	many	TRBD1	TGTGCCAGCAGTCCCCTGGACAGGCGGAATGAAAAACTGTTTTTT	CASSPLDRRNEKLFF
TRBJ1-5	TRBV27	NA	TRBD1	TGTGCCAGCGGGGACAGGGGTAGCAATCAGCCCCAGCATTTT	CASGDRGSNQPQHF
TRBJ2-7	TRBV20-1	NA	NA	TGCAGTGCTGGGACCTTCCTCGAGCAGTACTTC	CSAGTFLEQYF
TRBJ2-7	TRBV28	few	NA	TGTGCCGGCAGTTTAACGGCCAAGATCGCCTACGAGCAGTACTTC	CAGSLTAKIAYEQYF
TRBJ2-7	TRBV24-1	many	NA	TGTGCCACCAGTGATTTCGGAGGGGGCGAGCAGTACTTC	CATSDFGGGEQYF
TRBJ2-7	TRBV5-6	few	NA	TGTGCCAGCAACTTCGGGGGACACCTCTACGAGCAGTACTTC	CASNFGGHLYEQYF
TRBJ2-7	TRBV20-1	few	NA	TGCAGTGCAACGGGACAATGGGGTGTCTACGAGCAGTACTTC	CSATGQWGVYEQYF
TRBJ1-6	TRBV19	NA	TRBD1	TGTGCCAGTAGTACAATGCCTACAGGGGCAGGTTCACCCCTCCACTTT	CASSTMPTGAGSPLHF